The entry below describes one T cell receptor beta chain. This clonotype was counted at least ten times. It has no known antigen specificity. No qualities accompany the bases; no much larger clone lies one base away. The CDR3 numbers 13 residues from cysteine through phenylalanine. The entry retains the CDR3 DNA only, 39 bases that are in frame from base 1. The junction shows trimming of 1 base on V and 6 bases on J, plus 7 bases between the germline ends. Via the germline V gene, CDR1 is SGHAT and CDR2 FQNNGV. cDNA synthesis used template-switch 5'RACE with a primer carrying a 10-nucleotide random unique molecular identifier tagging each TCR transcript. Each sequencing run produced over 180 million TCR-beta sequences covering 15-18 subjects. The RNeasy kit was used to extract total RNA. The KAPA Real-time Library Amplification kit was used to amplify TCR-beta VDJ regions with primers targeting the TCR constant region and the 5'RACE anchor. Sample indexes and Illumina adaptors were added in a first PCR, and a second PCR then increased library yield. After Ampure bead purification, the roughly 650 bp TCR product was size-selected on a 2% E-gel SizeSelection system. Before pooling, libraries had their quality checked on a Bioanalyzer, their concentration measured with Qubit, and their quantity determined with the Kapa Library Quantification kit. Libraries were sequenced paired-end 2 x 150 bp on an Illumina HiSeq 2500. To increase sequence diversity, 25-30% phiX was spiked into each library pool. Per the source publication's procedure: Quality-filtered reads were processed with the UMI-based MiGEC pipeline, which removed over 75% of raw TCR sequences during error correction. VDJ genes were aligned to IMGT germline references, and each clonotype was defined by a unique CDR3 amino acid sequence together with V-J genes. VDJtools evaluated clonal expansion, Shannon diversity and CDR3 relatedness (CalcPairwiseDistances, ClusterSamples); CLCbio workbench built phylogenetic trees. Clones with at least 8 unique UMIs were defined as expanded, with this threshold being based on coefficient-of-variation modelling across technical triplicates. TCRdb took the public reads, trimmed them with fastp at Q25, ran MiXCR for clone calling and kept in-frame beta chains. Every entry covers one CDR3 protein and lists the most common genes and DNA from its rows. These V and J calls originate from TCRdb's pipeline instead of the authors' own analysis. This sample lists about 59,000 distinct CDR3 sequences; roughly 12% were detected once. The ten largest clonotypes hold about 10% of the sample.

Unsorted PBMC libraries were generated from 2 million PBMCs stored in RNAlater at -80 °C until RNA extraction. Peripheral blood underwent Ficoll-Hypaque density gradient centrifugation to isolate PBMCs, which were then cryopreserved in liquid nitrogen. These data are taken from a study of neurological immune-mediated disorders (dated by TCRdb to between 2017 and 2020). Regarding the complete study: The study compared peripheral blood TCR-beta repertoires of HTLV-I-associated myelopathy (HAM/TSP) patients, multiple sclerosis patients and healthy controls using UMI-based sequencing. The approximately 110 TCR-beta libraries included longitudinal samples, technical triplicates and paired sorted CD4+ and CD8+ T-cell subsets alongside PBMC samples. The cohort comprised 65 to 75 subjects: 14 HAM/TSP patients, roughly 34 multiple sclerosis patients and 20 or so healthy controls.

Overall results and qualifications from the work: No identical CDR3 amino acid sequences were shared among expanded clones across subjects, suggesting private TCR-beta repertoires in all groups. TCR clonal expansion was highest in HAM/TSP patients and lowest in MS patients, with MS patients falling below even healthy controls.

The rearranged segments are TRBV11-2 and TRBJ1-5, with the D segment identity uncertain. Sequenced sample: PBMCs. The sequence derives from a woman aged 55-70 years with HTLV-1-associated myelopathy (HAM/TSP). In nucleotide form, the sequence is TGTGCCAGCAGCTTAGTGGACGGTCAGCCCCAGCATTTT. Its protein reads: CASSLVDGQPQHF.